This T cell receptor (beta chain) appears in the sequencing data of a study of somatic mutations in cytotoxic T cells in rheumatoid arthritis (TCRdb year 2017). Looking at the study overall: Peripheral blood (about 28 ml EDTA) was collected from patients immediately after diagnosis and before any treatment began. The median ages of the patient and control groups were essentially identical. To characterize clonality, the study used TCRB deep sequencing while asking whether somatic mutations are carried by expanded CD8+ T-cell clones in newly diagnosed, untreated rheumatoid arthritis. A FACSAria II or Sony SH800 was used to flow-sort some V beta antibody-stained T-cell populations at nearly 100% purity, and TCRB sequencing was also done on sorted V beta1+ cells. A total of some 62 rheumatoid arthritis patients and under 25 healthy controls underwent TCRB deep sequencing.

The CDR3 goes from the cysteine to the phenylalanine over 19 residues. Just the 57-base CDR3 DNA is kept, in frame starting at base 1. The junction shows trimming of 8 bases on V and 0 bases on J, and the gene matches do not reach 17 bases of it. Taken from the germline V gene (reference sequence), the CDR1 and CDR2 loops are MNHEY and SMNVEV. TCRB CDR3 sequencing used the immunoSEQ assay on genomic DNA. Per the authors' processing: When patient CD8+ clones exceeding 1% were checked against published virus-specific TCRB sequences, only a few matched. Nothing other than productive TCRB rearrangements was included in the analyses. A clone was defined by a unique TCRB CDR3 sequence, and clonality was computed as a productive clonality index based on Shannon entropy. To calculate repertoire overlap between two samples, the template counts of each clone were considered relative to each sample's total templates. V-gene usage measured by flow cytometry correlated with TCRB sequencing V-gene usage, with a Spearman r of 0.6 to 0.75. Sourced from immuneACCESS, this table was stored by TCRdb with only in-frame sequences that have V and J called. A share of the clones is absent; for the studies checked, an unresolved V gene accounts for under half, and the remainder has no known explanation. That table furnishes V, J and clone size, whereas the DNA furnished D and trimming. In all, the sample holds around 20,000 clones, and around 86% of those were seen once. Clones ranked in the top ten supply roughly 14% of the sample.

As for this clone: This receptor's antigen is unknown. No base quality values were provided; no much bigger clone lies one nucleotide off.

Positive magnetic bead selection on an AutoMACS was used to isolate CD4+ and CD8+ cells, with flow cytometry used to check purity. Clonal expansions were first screened by flow cytometry with a TCR V beta antibody panel, then characterized by TCRB deep sequencing of sorted CD8+ fractions. Ficoll-Paque PLUS density gradient separation was used to isolate peripheral blood mononuclear cells. Using Nucleospin Tissue or Tissue XS kits, DNA was extracted from CD4-enriched, CD8-enriched or PBMC samples, with quantification by a Qubit 2.0 fluorometer. Here is what the overall study found, with its caveats: In 8 out of 65 patients, more than 20% of CD8+ cells belonged to the largest CD8+ clone, while several identical CD8+ TCRB sequences were shared between blood and synovial fluid. An increase of CD8+ clonality with age was seen in patients (Spearman r ≈ 0.49) but not in healthy controls. Viral specificity could not be ruled out by absence from virus-specific databases, and the antigen targets of the expanded CD8+ clones remained unknown. There was no significant difference in CD8+ T-cell clonality between rheumatoid arthritis patients and age-matched healthy controls. The finding that TRBV07 was slightly underrepresented in patients was left unadjusted for multiple comparisons.

Rearrangement joined TRBV27 to TRBJ2-4; TRBD1 aligns with 9 central bases. The sample consisted of CD8+ T cells sorted from blood. This TCR was sampled from an adult with rheumatoid arthritis. The CDR3 has the sequence CASSLRGQGVSLAKNIQYF. The nucleotide sequence is given as TGTGCCAGCTCATTACGGGGACAGGGCGTTTCGCTAGCCAAAAACATTCAGTACTTC.